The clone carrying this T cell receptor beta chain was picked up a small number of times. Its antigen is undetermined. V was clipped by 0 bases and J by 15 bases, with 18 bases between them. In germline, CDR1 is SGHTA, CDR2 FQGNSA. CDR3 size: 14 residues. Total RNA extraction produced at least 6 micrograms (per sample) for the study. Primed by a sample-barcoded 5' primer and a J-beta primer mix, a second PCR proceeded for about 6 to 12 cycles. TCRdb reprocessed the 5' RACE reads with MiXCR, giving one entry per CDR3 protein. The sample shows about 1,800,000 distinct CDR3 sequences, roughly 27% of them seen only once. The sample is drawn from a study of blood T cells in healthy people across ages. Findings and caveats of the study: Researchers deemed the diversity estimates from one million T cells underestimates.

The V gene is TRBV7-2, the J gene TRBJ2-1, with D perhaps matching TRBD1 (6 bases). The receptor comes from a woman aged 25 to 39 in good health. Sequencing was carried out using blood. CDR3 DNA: TGTGCCAGCAGCTTAGCGAGTAGGGGGAGTCCGCCGTTCTTC. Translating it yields CASSLASRGSPPFF.